Each of the 29 T cell receptor beta chains below was sequenced from the same sample in a study of OX40 agonist ivuxolimab in advanced cancers. Sequenced by immunoSEQ multiplex PCR; TCRdb stores in-frame clones only, minus some. The table records some 30,000 clones, about 84% of them present only once. Sequencing used CD4+ or CD8+ T cells sorted from blood, obtained in a trial of the OX40 agonist ivuxolimab. Source of these receptors: an adult with an advanced solid tumor such as melanoma, head and neck, liver or kidney cancer.

About this clone itself: One junction end disagrees with the germline gene, perhaps due to a read error. The chain uses TRBV6-4 and TRBJ2-3; D is ambiguous. CDR3 length: 10 residues. The germline gives CDR1 MRHNA, CDR2 SNTAGT. CDR3: CASSDSMVNF. The DNA of the CDR3 is TGTGCCAGCAGTGACTCGATGGTCAATTTT.

The chain is built from TRBV5-1 and TRBJ2-1; TRBD1 or TRBD2 may be the D gene (5 bases each). With 5 bases removed from V and 10 bases from J, the gap between germline ends came to 16 bases. The V gene's germline CDR1 is SGHRS and CDR2 YFSETQ. This CDR3 is built from 13 residues. For the CDR3, the DNA is TGCGCCAGCAGATTCACCCAGAGGGGAGAGCAGTTCTTC. Translated, it gives CASRFTQRGEQFF.

This clone has a handful of counts. The chain couples TRBV27 to TRBJ1-1; no clear D. This CDR3 comprises 15 residues. Trimming stripped 3 bases from V and 0 bases from J, with 11 bases between. Looked up from germline, CDR1 is MNHEY and CDR2 is SMNVEV (reference sequence). The CDR3 bases are TGTGCCAGCAGTTTTTTGAGGACCATGAACACTGAAGCTTTCTTT. It translates to CASSFLRTMNTEAFF.

The chain links TRBV30 to TRBJ2-1, with TRBD2 matching over 14 bases. Per the germline V gene, CDR1 is GTSNPN and CDR2 is SVGIG (reference sequence). There are 15 residues in the CDR3. J lost 10 bases, V lost 4 bases, and 9 bases had no gene match. The CDR3 nucleotides are TGTGCCTGGACCAGAGGGACTAGCGGGAGCCACGAGCAGTTCTTC. This gives the protein CAWTRGTSGSHEQFF.

The chain is built from TRBV27 and TRBJ1-1; 9 bases fit TRBD1. Per the germline V gene, CDR1 is MNHEY and CDR2 is SMNVEV (reference sequence). This CDR3 has 15 residues. The V and J ends lost 0 bases and 6 bases, in that order; junction bases with no gene match: 5. The CDR3 protein is CASSLSWTGASEAFF. CDR3 bases: TGTGCCAGCAGTTTATCGTGGACAGGGGCATCTGAAGCTTTCTTT.

The chain joins TRBV7-6 to TRBJ2-4, with D perhaps TRBD1 or TRBD2 (5 bases each). Looked up from germline, CDR1 is SGHVS and CDR2 is FNYEAQ. Trimming left V 4 bases short and J 10 bases short, with 23 bases between. The CDR3 is 16 amino acids. DNA for the CDR3: TGTGCCAGCAGCTCTTCACACGGGGCTGCGCAGGGTATTCAGTACTTC. Translating it yields CASSSSHGAAQGIQYF.

This sequence joins TRBV5-6 and TRBJ1-3; D uncertain. Trimming stripped 6 bases from V and 3 bases from J, with 7 bases between. CDR1 is SGHDT and CDR2 is YYEEEE in the germline V gene. The CDR3 extends over 12 amino acids. The CDR3 bases are TGTGCCAGCACCCACCTTGGAAACACCATATATTTT. Its protein product is CASTHLGNTIYF. The variable domain in full, with the rest retrieved from reference TRBV5-6 and TRBJ1-3, is DAGVTQSPTHLIKTRGQQVTLRCSPKSGHDTVSWYQQALGQGPQFIFQYYEEEERQRGNFPDRFSGHQFPNYSSELNVNALLLGDSALYLCASTHLGNTIYFGEGSWLTVV.

The chain couples TRBV27 to TRBJ2-1; 12 positions match TRBD2. This CDR3 contains 16 residues. J gave up 10 bases and V 1 base, and 8 bases lay outside the gene matches. Germline V CDR1 and CDR2: MNHEY, SMNVEV (reference sequence). CDR3 in amino acids: CASSLYGLAGSKEQFF. The DNA for the CDR3 is TGTGCCAGCAGTTTATATGGACTAGCGGGATCAAAAGAGCAGTTCTTC.

V and J are TRBV7-3 and TRBJ2-1; D gene uncertain. Germline V gene data show CDR1 as SGHTA and CDR2 as FQGTGA. V was pared by 3 bases and J by 5 bases, with 8 bases between. The CDR3 extends over 13 amino acids. CDR3 region: CASSFSGNNEQFF. CDR3 coding DNA: TGTGCCAGCAGCTTTAGTGGTAACAATGAGCAGTTCTTC.

The V and J genes are TRBV21-1 and TRBJ2-3. TRBV21-1 is reported as a pseudogene. This CDR3 spans 11 amino acids. CDR3 region: CASSKVDTQYF. The CDR3 nucleotides are TGTGCCAGCAGCAAAGTGGATACGCAGTATTTT.

The V and J genes are TRBV19 and TRBJ1-5, with 9 bases identical to TRBD1. V lost 7 bases and J lost 1; bases outside the gene matches: 11. CDR3 size: 17 residues. Looked up from germline, CDR1 is LNHDA and CDR2 is SQIVND (reference sequence). CDR3 region: CASNKGQGRASNQPQHF. The CDR3 DNA is TGTGCCAGTAACAAAGGACAGGGGAGGGCAAGCAATCAGCCCCAGCATTTT. Full variable domain (rest looked up from reference TRBV19 and TRBJ1-5): DGGITQSPKYLFRKEGQNVTLSCEQNLNHDAMYWYRQDPGQGLRLIYYSQIVNDFQKGDIAEGYSVSREKKESFPLTVTSAQKNPTAFYLCASNKGQGRASNQPQHFGDGTRLSIL.

This rearrangement joins TRBV6-5 to TRBJ2-6; possible D gene TRBD1, 5 bases. The V gene's germline CDR1 is MNHEY and CDR2 SVGAGI. This CDR3 has 15 amino acids. V dropped 6 bases and J dropped 0 bases, with 9 bases sitting between them. In DNA form, the CDR3 reads TGTGCCAGCAGAGGACAAAACTCTGGGGCCAACGTCCTGACTTTC. Translation: CASRGQNSGANVLTF.

The chain combines TRBV27 with TRBJ2-5; no clear D gene. Germline CDR1 MNHEY, CDR2 SMNVEV (reference sequence). Trimming cost V 5 bases and J 3 bases, with 10 bases left between them. CDR3 size: 13 residues. The CDR3 nucleotides read TGTGCCAGCAGTGAATATGAGGAAGAGACCCAGTACTTC. Protein sequence: CASSEYEEETQYF.

The chain has TRBV6-6 and TRBJ2-7; 9 nucleotides line up with TRBD1. The CDR3 totals 16 residues. J lost 2 bases, V lost 5 bases, and 10 bases had no gene match. Germline V CDR1 and CDR2: MNHNY, SVGAGI (reference sequence). This CDR3 is CASSTHRGTGTYEQYF. The CDR3 DNA follows: TGTGCCAGCAGTACTCATCGGGGGACAGGGACCTACGAGCAGTACTTC.

The chain uses TRBV7-2 and TRBJ1-4, with 9 bases matching TRBD1. Germline assignment: CDR1 SGHTA and CDR2 FQGNSA. This CDR3 is 14 amino acids long. Trimming at V came to 2 bases and at J to 7 bases, leaving 2 bases not matched to a gene. The CDR3 loop reads CASSLTGGLEKLFF. The CDR3 bases are TGTGCCAGCAGCTTAACAGGGGGCCTTGAAAAACTGTTTTTT.

This rearrangement joins TRBV27 to TRBJ2-1, with D perhaps assigned TRBD1 or TRBD2 (6 bases each). CDR1 is MNHEY and CDR2 is SMNVEV in the germline V gene (reference sequence). The CDR3 covers 15 residues. Between the trimmed V and J ends, which lost 3 bases and 4 bases, there was a span of 13 bases. This chain's CDR3 is CASSLDGGGYNEQFF. In DNA, the CDR3 is TGTGCCAGCAGTTTGGACGGAGGGGGTTACAATGAGCAGTTCTTC.

The chain has TRBV2 and TRBJ2-7; 7 bases map to TRBD2. This CDR3 comprises 15 residues. Per the germline V gene, CDR1 is SNHLY and CDR2 is FYNNEI. V lost 6 bases to trimming and J lost 6 bases; unmatched junction nucleotides: 14. CDR3 protein: CASSKGLTARGEQYF. Here the CDR3 DNA reads TGTGCCAGCAGCAAGGGACTAACAGCCCGGGGCGAGCAGTACTTC. Full variable domain (outside the CDR3, taken from reference TRBV2 and TRBJ2-7): EPEVTQTPSHQVTQMGQEVILRCVPISNHLYFYWYRQILGQKVEFLVSFYNNEISEKSEIFDDQFSVERPDGSNFTLKIRSTKLEDSAMYFCASSKGLTARGEQYFGPGTRLTVT.

The rearrangement joins TRBV12-5 to TRBJ2-7; 10 bases agree with TRBD1. The CDR3 length is 14 residues. Germline assignment: CDR1 LGHNT and CDR2 FRNRAP. Germline trimming cut 5 bases from V and 2 bases from J; bases unmatched to any gene: 3. The CDR3 loop is CASGDGQGAYEQYF. In nucleotides, the CDR3 is TGTGCTAGTGGTGACGGACAGGGGGCCTACGAGCAGTACTTC.

The chain joins TRBV4-1 to TRBJ2-3, with D unclear. V gave up 2 bases and J gave up 6 bases, with 15 bases separating them. Per the germline V gene, CDR1 is MGHRA and CDR2 is YSYEKL. This CDR3 has 15 amino acids. CDR3 nucleotide sequence: TGCGCCAGCAGCCAACGGGTTGGGATTCCCGATACGCAGTATTTT. This sequence encodes CASSQRVGIPDTQYF.

J is TRBJ2-2 and V is TRBV19; TRBD2 aligns across 7 bases. CDR1 and CDR2 from the germline V gene are LNHDA and SQIVND (reference sequence). The CDR3 totals 15 residues. V lost 1 base, J lost 9 bases, and 8 bases stayed unmatched. The CDR3 reads CASSIGLAVARELFF. In DNA form, the CDR3 reads TGTGCCAGTAGTATAGGGCTAGCGGTCGCTCGGGAGCTGTTTTTT.

The chain recombines TRBV10-3 with TRBJ2-1; 9 nucleotides match TRBD1. Per the germline V gene, CDR1 is ENHRY and CDR2 is SYGVKD. V dropped 0 bases and J dropped 10; count of bases not matched to a gene: 10. The CDR3 extends over 16 amino acids. This CDR3 reads CAISESSGQGRKEQFF. DNA of the CDR3: TGTGCCATCAGTGAGTCCTCGGGACAGGGTAGGAAGGAGCAGTTCTTC.

This clone was detected only a few times. The V gene is TRBV18, the J gene TRBJ2-2, with 11 nucleotides matching TRBD2. The V and J ends lost 3 bases and 2 bases, in that order; junction bases with no gene match: 2. Germline CDR1 KGHSH, CDR2 LQKENI. The CDR3 covers 16 residues. This chain's CDR3 is CASSPGLAVNTGELFF. The DNA of the CDR3 is TGTGCCAGCTCACCGGGACTAGCGGTAAACACCGGGGAGCTGTTTTTT.

This chain connects TRBV2 to TRBJ1-2, with D hard to call. This CDR3 is built from 16 residues. Germline CDR1 SNHLY, CDR2 FYNNEI. V shed 2 bases and J shed 0 bases, with 13 bases lying between them. Here the CDR3 reads CASSELSGPANYGYTF. The CDR3 DNA follows: TGTGCCAGCAGTGAATTGTCAGGCCCGGCTAACTATGGCTACACCTTC.

In the case of this clone: The junction departs from germline at one end; a sequencing error may be responsible. The J gene is TRBJ2-2, the V gene TRBV11-2; 7 bases map to TRBD2. From germline, CDR1 is SGHAT and CDR2 FQNNGV. The CDR3 has 17 amino acids. CDR3 residues: CASSLEPPGLNTGELFF. The CDR3 DNA reads TGTGCCAGCAGCCTAGAACCCCCGGGACTAAACACCGGGGAGCTGTTTTTT.

This clone was seen a handful of times. The genes are TRBV7-9 and TRBJ2-3, with D perhaps TRBD1 (5 bases). Per the germline V gene, CDR1 is SEHNR and CDR2 is FQNEAQ (reference sequence). Trimming took 2 bases from V and 1 from J, leaving 16 bases between them. The CDR3 is 17 residues long. DNA of the CDR3: TGTGCCAGCAGCTTACCTCGGATGGGGCCGCGCACAGATACGCAGTATTTT. The encoded protein is CASSLPRMGPRTDTQYF. Using reference TRBV7-9 and TRBJ2-3 for the parts outside the CDR3, the full variable domain is DTGVSQNPRHKITKRGQNVTFRCDPISEHNRLYWYRQTLGQGPEFLTYFQNEAQLEKSRLLSDRFSAERPKGSFSTLEIQRTEQGDSAMYLCASSLPRMGPRTDTQYFGPGTRLTVL.

The chain is built from TRBV25-1 and TRBJ1-1; D is undetermined. The CDR3 is 13 residues long. V lost 5 bases and J lost 4, with 11 bases in between. Germline assignment: CDR1 MGHDK and CDR2 SYGVNS. The CDR3 reads CASSLGEITEAFF. Here the CDR3 DNA reads TGTGCCAGCAGTCTCGGGGAGATCACTGAAGCTTTCTTT.

CDR3: CASSFIAAQNTGELFF. CDR3 in DNA: TGTGCCAGCAGCTTCATAGCGGCCCAGAACACCGGGGAGCTGTTTTTT. This chain connects TRBV7-8 to TRBJ2-2, with D maybe TRBD2 (6 bases). CDR3 size: 16 residues. Germline CDR1 is SGHVS and CDR2 is FQNEAQ. Trimming removed 3 bases at V and 1 base at J, with 12 bases between.

The chain has TRBV28 and TRBJ2-7; 7 bases match TRBD1. This CDR3 is 15 amino acids long. V shed 6 bases, J shed 0 bases, and the junction held 8 bases outside the gene matches. CDR1 and CDR2 from the germline V gene are MDHEN and SYDVKM. DNA of the CDR3: TGTGCCAGCAGCACCCCGGGACAGAACTCCTACGAGCAGTACTTC. Protein: CASSTPGQNSYEQYF. The full variable domain, its missing parts supplied by reference TRBV28 and TRBJ2-7, is DVKVTQSSRYLVKRTGEKVFLECVQDMDHENMFWYRQDPGLGLRLIYFSYDVKMKEKGDIPEGYSVSREKKERFSLILESASTNQTSMYLCASSTPGQNSYEQYFGPGTRLTVT.

The V gene is TRBV11-3, the J gene TRBJ1-1; a possible D gene is TRBD1 (6 bases). This CDR3 is built from 14 residues. The V end lost 4 bases, the J end lost 4 bases, and 13 bases lay between the germline ends. The germline gives CDR1 SGHNT, CDR2 YENEEA. As DNA, the CDR3 is TGTGCCAGCAGCTACGGGGGGCCGGTCACTGAAGCTTTCTTT. It translates to CASSYGGPVTEAFF.